This T cell receptor (beta chain) comes out of a study of T cell responses to AZD1222 COVID-19 vaccine. The overall study: Both about-4-week and about-12-week second-dose recipients were combined.

V was cut by 0 bases and J by 0 bases, with 6 bases left in between. The germline CDR1 and CDR2 sequences are SGHAT and FQNNGV. This CDR3 comprises 14 residues. This clone was counted once. Its antigen is still unknown. General study points: Baseline testing showed seropositivity in only five or six AZD1222 recipients. The study sampled repertoires only after the peak T cell response. Clonal diversity was possibly underestimated, and the donors were mostly white British, with more females.

Only in-frame clones appear in the TCRdb table, and some are missing; sequencing was by immunoSEQ multiplex PCR. The profile covers approximately 120,000 clones, with over 70% appearing a single time and more than 5.5% taken by the ten largest. The sequencing used peripheral blood, collected on day 0 of AZD1222 vaccination. V gene TRBV11-2 combines with J gene TRBJ2-7, with a tentative D call TRBD1 (5 bases). The TCR was taken from an adult in good health. CDR3 DNA: TGTGCCAGCAGCTTAGACAGGGCCTCCTACGAGCAGTACTTC. Protein sequence: CASSLDRASYEQYF.